This T cell receptor beta chain emerged from a study of blood T cell repertoires in COVID-19. Trimming cost V 6 bases and J 4 bases; bases outside gene matches: 5. Germline lookup yields CDR1 SEHNR and CDR2 FQNEAQ (reference sequence). The CDR3 extends over 13 amino acids. Some clones are missing from TCRdb's copy, which holds only in-frame ones; the method was immunoSEQ multiplex PCR. The sample has 110,000 or so clones; less than 75% are singletons. This chain uses TRBV7-9 with TRBJ2-5; 7 positions agree with TRBD2. This receptor was obtained from a woman aged 35 to 49 with acute or convalescent COVID-19. Sequences were obtained from peripheral blood. CDR3 bases: TGTGCCAGCAGTCCAAGACTAGCAGAGACCCAGTACTTC. This gives the protein CASSPRLAETQYF.